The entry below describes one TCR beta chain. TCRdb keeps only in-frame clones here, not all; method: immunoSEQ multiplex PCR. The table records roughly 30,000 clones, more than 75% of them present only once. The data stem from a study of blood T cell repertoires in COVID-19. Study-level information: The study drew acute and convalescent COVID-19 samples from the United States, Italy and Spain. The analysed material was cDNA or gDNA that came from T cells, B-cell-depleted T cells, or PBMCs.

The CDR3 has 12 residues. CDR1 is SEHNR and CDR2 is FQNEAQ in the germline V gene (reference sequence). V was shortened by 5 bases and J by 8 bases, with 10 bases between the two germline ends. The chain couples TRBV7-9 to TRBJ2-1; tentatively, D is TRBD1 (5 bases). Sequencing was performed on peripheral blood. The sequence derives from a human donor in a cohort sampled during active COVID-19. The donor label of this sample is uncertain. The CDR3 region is CASSRTRDEQFF. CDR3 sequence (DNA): TGTGCCAGCAGCCGGACAAGGGATGAGCAGTTCTTC.